This T cell receptor (beta chain) appears in the sequencing data of a study of blood T cell repertoires in COVID-19. Study as a whole: The United States, Italy and Spain provided the acute and convalescent COVID-19 samples. PBMCs, B-cell-depleted T cells, or T cells were the source of the cDNA or gDNA that made up the material.

The germline CDR1 and CDR2 sequences are SNHLY and FYNNEI. The CDR3 contains 15 residues. Trimming took 6 bases from V and 5 from J, leaving 19 bases between them. Researchers sorted participants into cohorts using their self-reported clinical history. This clone was detected a few times. Per the original methods: Estimates of nucleated cell counts were drawn from the amplification of reference gene primers. The data were produced by immunoSEQ multiplex PCR, yet TCRdb's version contains in-frame clones alone and is incomplete. D and trimming come from the DNA, and the V and J calls and clone size come from that table. The sample lists 300,000 to 500,000 clones; roughly 90% were seen once.

The chain couples TRBV2 to TRBJ1-1, with a weak D call TRBD1 (5 bases). The material sequenced was PBMCs or T cells enriched from blood (not recorded which). The TCR originated in a woman younger than 45 with acute COVID-19. The CDR3 here is CASRDFGGFGTEAFF. The CDR3 DNA follows: TGTGCCAGCAGAGATTTTGGGGGGTTTGGGACTGAAGCTTTCTTT.